This T cell receptor beta chain was recovered during a study of tumor-infiltrating lymphocytes in localized non-small cell lung cancer. Findings of the study overall: Immunotypes IM1 and IM2 had similar TCR-derived T-cell fractions.

This clone was observed a few times. Antigen unknown. The CDR3 length is 13 residues. The germline V gene has CDR1 LNHNV and CDR2 YYDKDF (reference sequence). Deletions cut 0 bases from V and 8 bases from J, with 10 bases between. Repertoires were generated with immunoSEQ multiplex PCR, while TCRdb's copy carries only in-frame clones and drops some. The table has around 10,000 clones, roughly 78% seen once. The receptor's source is a human donor with non-small cell lung cancer. Sequencing used lung tumor tissue. The V gene is TRBV15, the J gene TRBJ1-2; D is uncertain. The CDR3 DNA reads as TGTGCCACCAGCAGAGATCGGGCTTGGGGCTACACCTTC. Residues: CATSRDRAWGYTF.